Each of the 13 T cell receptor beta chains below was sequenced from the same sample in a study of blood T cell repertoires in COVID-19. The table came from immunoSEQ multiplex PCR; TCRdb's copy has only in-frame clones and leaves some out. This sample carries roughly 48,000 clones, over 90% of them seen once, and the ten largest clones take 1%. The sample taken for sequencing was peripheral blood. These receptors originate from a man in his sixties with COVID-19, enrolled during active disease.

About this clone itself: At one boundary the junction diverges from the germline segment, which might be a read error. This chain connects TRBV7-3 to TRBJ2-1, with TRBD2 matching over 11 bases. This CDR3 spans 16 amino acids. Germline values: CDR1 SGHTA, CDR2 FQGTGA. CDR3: CASSSRTSGSFNEQFF. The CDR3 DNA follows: TGTGCCAGCAGCTCCCGGACTAGCGGGTCCTTCAATGAGCAGTTCTTC.

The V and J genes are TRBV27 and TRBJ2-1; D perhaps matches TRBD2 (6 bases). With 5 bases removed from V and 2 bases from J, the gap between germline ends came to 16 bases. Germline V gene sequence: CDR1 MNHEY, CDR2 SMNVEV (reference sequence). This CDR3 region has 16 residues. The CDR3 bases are TGTGCCAGCAGTCCCTCGGCGGGACCAACCTACAATGAGCAGTTCTTC. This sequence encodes CASSPSAGPTYNEQFF.

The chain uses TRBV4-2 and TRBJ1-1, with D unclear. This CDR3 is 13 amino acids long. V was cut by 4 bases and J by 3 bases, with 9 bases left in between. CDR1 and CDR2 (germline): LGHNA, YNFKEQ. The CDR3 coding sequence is TGTGCCAGCAGCCGTAGAACGGACACTGAAGCTTTCTTT. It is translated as CASSRRTDTEAFF.

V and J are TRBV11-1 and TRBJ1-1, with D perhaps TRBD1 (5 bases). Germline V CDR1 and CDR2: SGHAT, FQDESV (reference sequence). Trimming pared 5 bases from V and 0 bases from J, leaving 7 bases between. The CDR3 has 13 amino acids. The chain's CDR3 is CASSRQLNTEAFF. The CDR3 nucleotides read TGTGCCAGCAGCAGACAGCTGAACACTGAAGCTTTCTTT.

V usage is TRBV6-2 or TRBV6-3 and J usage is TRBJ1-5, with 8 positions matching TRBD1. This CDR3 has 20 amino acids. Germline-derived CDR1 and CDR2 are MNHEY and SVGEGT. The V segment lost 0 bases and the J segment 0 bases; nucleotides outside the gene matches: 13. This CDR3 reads CASSYSKGDRSLYSNQPQHF. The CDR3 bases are TGTGCCAGCAGTTACTCGAAAGGGGACAGGAGTCTATATAGCAATCAGCCCCAGCATTTT.

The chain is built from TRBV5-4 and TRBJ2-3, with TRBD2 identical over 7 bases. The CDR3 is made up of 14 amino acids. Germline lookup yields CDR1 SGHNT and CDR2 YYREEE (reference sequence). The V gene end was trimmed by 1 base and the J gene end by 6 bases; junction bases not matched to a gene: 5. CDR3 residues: CASSLNSGIDTQYF. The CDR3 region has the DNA TGTGCCAGCAGCTTGAACAGCGGGATTGATACGCAGTATTTT.

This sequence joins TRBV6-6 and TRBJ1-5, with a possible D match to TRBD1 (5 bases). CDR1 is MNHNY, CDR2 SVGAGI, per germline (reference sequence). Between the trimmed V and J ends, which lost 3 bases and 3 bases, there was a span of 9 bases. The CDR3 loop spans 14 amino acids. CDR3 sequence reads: CASSYGAANQPQHF. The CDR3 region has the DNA TGTGCCAGCAGTTATGGGGCAGCCAATCAGCCCCAGCATTTT.

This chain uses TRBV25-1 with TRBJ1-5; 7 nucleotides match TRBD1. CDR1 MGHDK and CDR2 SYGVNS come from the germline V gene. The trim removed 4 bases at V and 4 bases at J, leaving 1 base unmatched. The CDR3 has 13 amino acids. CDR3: CASSATGNQPQHF. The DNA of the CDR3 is TGTGCCAGCAGTGCGACAGGGAATCAGCCCCAGCATTTT.

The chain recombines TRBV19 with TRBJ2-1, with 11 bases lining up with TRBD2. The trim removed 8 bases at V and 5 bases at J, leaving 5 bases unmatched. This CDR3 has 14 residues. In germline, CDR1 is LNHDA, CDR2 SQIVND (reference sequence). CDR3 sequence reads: CASGVAGGHNEQFF. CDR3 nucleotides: TGTGCCAGTGGGGTAGCGGGAGGGCACAATGAGCAGTTCTTC.

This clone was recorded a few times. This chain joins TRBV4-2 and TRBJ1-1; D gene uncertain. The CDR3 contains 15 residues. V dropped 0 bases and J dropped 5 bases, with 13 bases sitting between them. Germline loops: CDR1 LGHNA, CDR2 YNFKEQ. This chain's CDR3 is CASSQDVAGETEAFF. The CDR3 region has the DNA TGTGCCAGCAGCCAAGATGTTGCAGGCGAGACTGAAGCTTTCTTT.

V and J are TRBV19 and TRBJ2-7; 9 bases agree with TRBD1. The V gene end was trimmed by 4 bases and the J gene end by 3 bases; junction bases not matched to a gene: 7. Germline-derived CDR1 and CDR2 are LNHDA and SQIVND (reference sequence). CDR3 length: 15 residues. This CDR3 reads CASSKAGTGNYEQYF. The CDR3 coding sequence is TGTGCCAGTAGTAAAGCCGGGACAGGGAACTACGAGCAGTACTTC.

In DNA, the CDR3 is TGTGCCAGCAGTCTTCAGGGGCCCTCGATCTCAATCCTCCACTTT. It yields the protein CASSLQGPSISILHF. The chain employs TRBV6-5 and TRBJ1-6; maybe TRBD1 (6 bases). CDR1 and CDR2 (germline): MNHEY, SVGAGI. The V and J ends lost 5 bases and 15 bases respectively, with 23 bases between them. The CDR3 has 15 residues.

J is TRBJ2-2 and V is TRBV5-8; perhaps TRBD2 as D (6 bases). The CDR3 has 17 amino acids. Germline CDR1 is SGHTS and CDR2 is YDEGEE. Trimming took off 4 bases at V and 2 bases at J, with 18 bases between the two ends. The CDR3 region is CASSHSGTPGNTGELFF. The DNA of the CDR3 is TGTGCCAGCAGCCATTCCGGGACTCCCGGTAACACCGGGGAGCTGTTTTTT.